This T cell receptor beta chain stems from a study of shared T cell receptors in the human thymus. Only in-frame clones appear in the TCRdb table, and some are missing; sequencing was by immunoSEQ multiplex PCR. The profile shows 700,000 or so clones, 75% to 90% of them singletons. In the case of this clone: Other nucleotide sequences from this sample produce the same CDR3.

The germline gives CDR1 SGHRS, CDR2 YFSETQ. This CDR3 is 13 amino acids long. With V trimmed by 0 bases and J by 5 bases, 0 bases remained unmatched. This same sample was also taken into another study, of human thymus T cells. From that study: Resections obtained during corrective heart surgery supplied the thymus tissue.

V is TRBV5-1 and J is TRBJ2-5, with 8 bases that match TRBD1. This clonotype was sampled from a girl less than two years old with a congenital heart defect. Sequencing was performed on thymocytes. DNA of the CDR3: TGCGCCAGCAGCTTGGGACAGGGGGAGACCCAGTACTTC. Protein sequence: CASSLGQGETQYF.